This T cell receptor (beta chain) was recovered during a study of blood T cell repertoires in COVID-19. Some clones are missing from TCRdb's copy, which holds only in-frame ones; the method was immunoSEQ multiplex PCR. The sample carries approximately 380,000 clones, 85% recorded once. The V and J ends lost 2 bases and 3 bases respectively, with 14 bases between them. Germline V gene lookup returns CDR1 MDHEN and CDR2 SYDVKM. CDR3 size: 15 residues. The clonotype was recovered from a woman aged 18-35 years with acute or convalescent COVID-19. The rearrangement links TRBV28 to TRBJ2-7; a weak D match, TRBD2 (6 bases). The sequenced material came from peripheral blood. The CDR3 nucleotides read TGTGCCAGCAGTTTAAGGCGACTAGGGAGCTACGAGCAGTACTTC. It yields the protein CASSLRRLGSYEQYF. The whole variable domain, filled in from reference TRBV28 and TRBJ2-7, reads DVKVTQSSRYLVKRTGEKVFLECVQDMDHENMFWYRQDPGLGLRLIYFSYDVKMKEKGDIPEGYSVSREKKERFSLILESASTNQTSMYLCASSLRRLGSYEQYFGPGTRLTVT.